The 7 T cell receptor beta chains below come from one sample, sequenced in a study of blood T cell repertoires in COVID-19. Assay used: immunoSEQ multiplex PCR; TCRdb lists only in-frame clones, some missing. The data contain 200,000 or so clones, 65% to 85% of them seen just once; the ten biggest clones take up roughly 10%. Sequenced: peripheral blood. These receptors were taken from a woman older than 75 with acute or convalescent COVID-19.

V usage is TRBV5-1 and J usage is TRBJ1-1; TRBD1 agrees at 8 bases. CDR1 is SGHRS and CDR2 is YFSETQ in the germline V gene. The junction had 8 bases not matched to a gene; V was cut back by 4 bases and J by 0 bases. This CDR3 contains 16 residues. CDR3 protein: CASSPGQELMNTEAFF. The DNA of the CDR3 is TGCGCCAGCAGCCCGGGACAGGAACTCATGAACACTGAAGCTTTCTTT.

This chain uses TRBV19 with TRBJ2-7; D ambiguous. CDR3 length: 18 residues. CDR1 LNHDA and CDR2 SQIVND come from the germline V gene (reference sequence). Trimming took 5 bases from V and 0 from J, leaving 23 bases between them. CDR3: CASSSHRPGLLSSYEQYF. CDR3 DNA sequence: TGTGCCAGTAGTTCACACCGCCCCGGGTTGCTGAGCTCCTACGAGCAGTACTTC.

The chain combines TRBV4-1 with TRBJ1-2; weak D call: TRBD1 (5 bases). The CDR3 spans 16 residues. V lost 0 bases and J lost 1, with 12 bases in between. CDR1 and CDR2 (germline): MGHRA, YSYEKL. For the CDR3, the DNA is TGCGCCAGCAGCCAAGATGAAGGGGTCCGTAACTATGGCTACACCTTC. Protein: CASSQDEGVRNYGYTF.

The rearrangement uses TRBV9 and TRBJ2-2, with a tentative D call TRBD1 (6 bases). Trimming stripped 1 base from V and 0 bases from J, with 10 bases between. The germline gives CDR1 SGDLS, CDR2 YYNGEE. The CDR3 spans 16 residues. For the CDR3, the DNA is TGTGCCAGCAGCGTACTAGGACAGACGAACACCGGGGAGCTGTTTTTT. It translates to CASSVLGQTNTGELFF.

The V gene is TRBV19, the J gene TRBJ1-2; D not resolved. The CDR3 spans 13 residues. Between the trimmed V and J ends, which lost 11 bases and 4 bases, there was a span of 17 bases. Germline V gives CDR1 LNHDA, CDR2 SQIVND (reference sequence). As DNA, the CDR3 is TGTGCCTCGCGAGAGGGAGGGATCTATGGCTACACCTTC. It specifies CASREGGIYGYTF.

This clone was detected a few times. V usage is TRBV27 and J usage is TRBJ2-3; D is perhaps TRBD1 (5 bases). Germline CDR1 MNHEY, CDR2 SMNVEV (reference sequence). The CDR3 spans 16 residues. Trimming shortened V by 0 bases and J by 6 bases, and 16 bases separated the two germline ends. CDR3 protein: CASSLSAGRAGDTQYF. CDR3 nucleotides: TGTGCCAGCAGTTTATCCGCCGGCAGGGCTGGTGATACGCAGTATTTT.

The chain has TRBV6-2 or TRBV6-3 and TRBJ1-1, with D possibly matching TRBD1 (6 bases). The germline CDR1 and CDR2 sequences are MNHEY and SVGEGT. There are 14 residues in the CDR3. Trimming took off 7 bases at V and 5 bases at J, with 17 bases between the two ends. The CDR3 coding sequence is TGTGCCAGCACCCCGCGGGGGCCAGCTACTGAAGCTTTCTTT. Its protein product is CASTPRGPATEAFF.